The clone carrying this T cell receptor (beta chain) was counted a few times. TCRdb recomputed calls from the 5' RACE reads with MiXCR, one row per CDR3 protein. The table includes around 340,000 distinct CDR3 sequences, more than 15% detected once. This sample is part of a study of T-cell memory formation after mild COVID-19. CDR1 is LNHDA, CDR2 SQIVND, per germline (reference sequence). The CDR3 totals 13 residues. V lost 8 bases, J lost 2 bases, and 11 bases lay in between. The chain uses TRBV19 and TRBJ2-3, with D hard to call. This TCR came from a man younger than 30 who had mild COVID-19 (a few samples of this study predate the infection). Cell type and time point are not known. Sequencing was performed on PBMCs or a T cell subset sorted from them (not recorded which). CDR3 bases: TGTGCCAGTGGGCGGCAGAACACAGATACGCAGTATTTT. Its protein product is CASGRQNTDTQYF.